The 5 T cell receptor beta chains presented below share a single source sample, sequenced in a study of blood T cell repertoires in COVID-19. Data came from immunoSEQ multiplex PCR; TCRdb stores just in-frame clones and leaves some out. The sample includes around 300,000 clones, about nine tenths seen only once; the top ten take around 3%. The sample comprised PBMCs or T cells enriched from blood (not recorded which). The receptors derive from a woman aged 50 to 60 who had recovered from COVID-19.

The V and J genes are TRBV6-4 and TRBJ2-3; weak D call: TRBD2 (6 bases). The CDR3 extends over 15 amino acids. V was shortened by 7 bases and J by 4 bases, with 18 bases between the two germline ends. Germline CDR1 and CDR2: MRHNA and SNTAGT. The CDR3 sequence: CASKVDAGPADTQYF. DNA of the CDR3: TGTGCCAGCAAGGTGGATGCGGGACCCGCAGATACGCAGTATTTT.

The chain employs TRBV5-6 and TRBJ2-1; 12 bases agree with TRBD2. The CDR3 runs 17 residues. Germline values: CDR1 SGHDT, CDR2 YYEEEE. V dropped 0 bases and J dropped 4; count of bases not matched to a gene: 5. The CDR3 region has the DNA TGTGCCAGCAGCTTGGTCCTAGCGGGAGGGCCGTACAATGAGCAGTTCTTC. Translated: CASSLVLAGGPYNEQFF.

The CDR3 region is CASSPGSTNEKLFF. In DNA form, the CDR3 reads TGTGCCAGCTCACCCGGTTCTACTAATGAAAAACTGTTTTTT. This chain uses TRBV18 with TRBJ1-4; no clear D. CDR3 size: 14 residues. Germline loops: CDR1 KGHSH, CDR2 LQKENI. Trimming left V 3 bases short and J 2 bases short, with 7 bases between.

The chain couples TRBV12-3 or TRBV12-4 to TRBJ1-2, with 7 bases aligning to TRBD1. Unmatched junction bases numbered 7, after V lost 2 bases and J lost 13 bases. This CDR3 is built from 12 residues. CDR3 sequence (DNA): TGTGCCAGCAGTTTAAGCCAGGGGGACCTCACCTTC. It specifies CASSLSQGDLTF.

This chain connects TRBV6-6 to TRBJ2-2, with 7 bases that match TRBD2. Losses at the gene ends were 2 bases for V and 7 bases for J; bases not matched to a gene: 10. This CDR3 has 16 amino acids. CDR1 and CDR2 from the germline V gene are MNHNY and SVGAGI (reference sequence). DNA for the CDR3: TGTGCCAGCAGTTACAGGACGGCGGGAGAAGGCGGGGAGCTGTTTTTT. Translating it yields CASSYRTAGEGGELFF.